This T cell receptor (beta chain) was captured by sequencing in a study of blood T cell repertoires in COVID-19 (dated by TCRdb to the early 2020s). Background on the whole study: Collaborator samples came from the United States, Italy and Spain and covered acute and convalescent phases of COVID-19. The prospective study material was composed of cDNA or gDNA derived from T cells, B-cell-depleted T cells, or PBMCs. The dataset comprised deeply sampled blood TCRbeta repertoires from subjects exposed to, actively infected with, or recovered from COVID-19. The samples were drawn from the first 160 participants of the ongoing ImmuneRACE study and from 1,254 subjects provided by 6 global collaborators. Nearly every sample came with metadata listing a de-identified subject ID, COVID-19 status, age in years and sex. The repertoires were released in a freely available public database intended as a resource for research on the immune response to SARS-CoV-2. Where available, HLA class I and class II types were obtained from metadata supplied by the sample provider rather than from assay-based typing.

TCRbeta CDR3 regions were amplified from genomic DNA by means of the immunoSEQ Assay, a bias-controlled multiplex PCR. In the original analysis: Within the assay, amplification of reference gene primers was used to estimate how many nucleated cells each sample contained. Sequence reads were collapsed and filtered to measure the absolute abundance of every unique TCRbeta CDR3 rearrangement. For each sample, productive Simpson clonality was calculated as the square root of Simpson's diversity index over productive rearrangements. Here the immuneACCESS table is served through TCRdb, limited to in-frame sequences with V and J called. Missing clones are a known gap in these copies; in checked studies unresolved V genes cover under half, and the rest lacks a known reason. V, J and clone size were drawn from that table, and D and trimming were deduced from the DNA. The sample yields about 480,000 clones; approximately 91% were counted once. Clones ranked in the top ten supply around 8% of the sample.

Points on this clone: Its antigen is not yet known. No base quality information exists; no much larger clone differs at one position.

At one collaborating source in Seattle, patients were enrolled during active infection and were followed longitudinally through the course of disease. Whole blood was collected in K2EDTA tubes by collaborating institutions according to the institutions' own protocols. For TCRbeta analysis, collaborator samples were shipped as frozen whole blood, as isolated PBMCs, or as DNA extracted from either sample type. Findings and caveats that apply to the study as a whole: Clinical and demographic metadata were provided uncurated, with the amount varying by source and participant.

The TCR sequence derives from a woman in her forties or fifties with COVID-19, enrolled during active disease. The sample consisted of peripheral blood.

The DNA sequence reads TGTGCCAGCAGCGTAGCCCCAAACCGGGACAGATATGGCTACACCTTC. This yields the protein CASSVAPNRDRYGYTF. The V and J segments used are TRBV9 and TRBJ1-2, and TRBD1 aligns with 7 junction nucleotides. V is trimmed back by 0 bases and J by 5 bases, and the junction contains 10 bases that no gene match accounts for. The germline V gene yields SGDLS for CDR1 and YYNGEE for CDR2. The CDR3 has 16 amino acids, counting the end cysteine and phenylalanine. The only DNA kept is the CDR3, 48 bases in frame from the first base.